The 6 T cell receptor beta chains below come from one sample, sequenced in a study of blood T cell repertoires in COVID-19. This table comes from immunoSEQ multiplex PCR, and its TCRdb copy is limited to in-frame clones, with some not included. The sample lists about 270,000 clones, 80% to 90% seen once, with approximately 2.5% in the top ten. The specimen sequenced was PBMCs or T cells enriched from blood (not recorded which). The receptors come from a woman between 18 and 30 years old who had recovered from COVID-19.

The chain uses TRBV11-1 and TRBJ1-6; maybe TRBD1 (5 bases). The CDR3 length is 14 residues. Trimming shortened V by 4 bases and J by 9 bases, and 13 bases separated the two germline ends. Per germline, CDR1 SGHAT and CDR2 FQDESV (reference sequence). Written as DNA, the CDR3 is TGTGCCAGCAGCTCGACACTCCAGGGTTCACCCCTCCACTTT. Amino acids: CASSSTLQGSPLHF. Full variable domain (remainder filled in from reference TRBV11-1 and TRBJ1-6): EAEVAQSPRYKITEKSQAVAFWCDPISGHATLYWYRQILGQGPELLVQFQDESVVDDSQLPKDRFSAERLKGVDSTLKIQPAELGDSAMYLCASSSTLQGSPLHFGNGTRLTVT.

This rearrangement joins TRBV5-1 to TRBJ1-2; 7 bases align to TRBD1. The CDR3 loop spans 15 amino acids. Looked up from germline, CDR1 is SGHRS and CDR2 is YFSETQ. The trim removed 3 bases at V and 2 bases at J, leaving 7 bases unmatched. DNA for the CDR3: TGCGCCAGCAGCTCGGCTCCGGGACAGAACTATGGCTACACCTTC. Protein product: CASSSAPGQNYGYTF.

V and J are TRBV5-1 and TRBJ1-6, with D uncertain. This CDR3 comprises 11 residues. Trimming removed 6 bases at V and 6 bases at J, with 4 bases between. Germline CDR1 SGHRS, CDR2 YFSETQ. The CDR3 loop is CASTSNSPLHF. The CDR3 coding sequence is TGCGCCAGCACCTCTAATTCACCCCTCCACTTT.

The V and J genes are TRBV5-1 and TRBJ1-2; D is unclear. The V end was cut by 0 bases, the J end by 8 bases, with 11 bases between. Germline assignment: CDR1 SGHRS and CDR2 YFSETQ. CDR3 length equals 13 residues. The CDR3 bases are TGCGCCAGCAGCTTGGAGGAGTCCCGGGGCTACACCTTC. Translated: CASSLEESRGYTF.

The J gene is TRBJ1-1, the V gene TRBV28; D gene uncertain. V lost 4 bases and J lost 8, with 8 bases in between. Germline assignment: CDR1 MDHEN and CDR2 SYDVKM. This CDR3 has 11 amino acids. CDR3 loop: CASSSRFEAFF. The DNA of the CDR3 is TGTGCCAGCAGTTCTCGTTTCGAAGCTTTCTTT.

This clone was seen once. The rearrangement uses TRBV12-3 or TRBV12-4 and TRBJ1-2; TRBD1 might be the D (6 bases). With 5 bases removed from V and 8 bases from J, the gap between germline ends came to 15 bases. This CDR3 has 13 amino acids. The CDR3 region is CASSEQGAGGYTF. The CDR3 nucleotides read TGTGCCAGCAGTGAACAGGGAGCGGGGGGCTACACCTTC.